This T cell receptor (beta chain) came from a study of PD-L1 blockade in urothelial cancer. This table comes from immunoSEQ multiplex PCR, and its TCRdb copy is limited to in-frame clones, with some not included. The sample records 45,000 to 65,000 clones, over 70% being singletons. CDR3 size: 15 residues. V shed 5 bases, J shed 7 bases, and the junction held 10 bases outside the gene matches. CDR1 and CDR2 (germline): MNHEY, SMNVEV (reference sequence). The TCR comes from a man aged 35 to 55 with urothelial cancer. This sample comprised PBMCs, obtained around atezolizumab (anti-PD-L1) treatment. This chain links TRBV27 with TRBJ1-1, with 10 bases identical to TRBD1. CDR3 sequence: CASSVTRQGANEAFF. In nucleotides, the CDR3 is TGTGCCAGCAGTGTTACAAGACAGGGGGCTAATGAAGCTTTCTTT.